A single sample gave rise to the 27 T cell receptor beta chains below, sequenced in a study of T-cell memory formation after mild COVID-19. TCRdb reanalysed the 5' RACE reads using MiXCR and keeps one entry per CDR3 protein. This table has 50,000 or so distinct CDR3 sequences, around 10% appearing once. Material: PBMCs or a T cell subset sorted from them (not recorded which). Every receptor here comes from an adult woman who had mild COVID-19 (a few samples of this study predate the infection). Cell type and time point are not known.

The table lists this clonotype with a few counts. The chain recombines TRBV5-8 with TRBJ1-1; D not certain. The CDR3 is 14 residues long. Trimming took 1 base from V and 2 from J, leaving 9 bases between them. Germline V lookup: CDR1 SGHTS, CDR2 YDEGEE. The CDR3 nucleotides read TGTGCCAGCAGCTTGAGGACGACTAACACTGAAGCTTTCTTT. Protein: CASSLRTTNTEAFF.

This clonotype came up a few times. This sequence joins TRBV24-1 and TRBJ2-7; D is ambiguous. This CDR3 has 14 amino acids. The germline CDR1 and CDR2 sequences are KGHDR and SFDVKD. Trimming removed 3 bases at V and 2 bases at J, with 10 bases between. The CDR3 bases are TGTGCCACCAGTGATCCCACACCCCCCTACGAGCAGTACTTC. Encoded protein: CATSDPTPPYEQYF.

The table lists this clonotype with a few counts. The chain uses TRBV7-3 and TRBJ1-2; 7 positions agree with TRBD1. CDR1 and CDR2 (germline): SGHTA, FQGTGA. Trimming took 5 bases from V and 3 from J; bases not matched to a gene: 3. The CDR3 runs to 13 residues. CDR3: CASSGQVDYGYTF. DNA of the CDR3: TGTGCCAGCAGCGGACAGGTGGACTATGGCTACACCTTC.

In its sample, this clonotype was seen many times. V usage is TRBV15 and J usage is TRBJ2-3; D gene unclear. Trimming took off 6 bases at V and 0 bases at J, with 16 bases between the two ends. In germline, CDR1 is LNHNV, CDR2 YYDKDF (reference sequence). The CDR3 spans 16 residues. The CDR3 nucleotides read TGTGCCACCAGTTCGGTTTCTAGGGCTAGCACAGATACGCAGTATTTT. As protein: CATSSVSRASTDTQYF.

A few counts support this clonotype. This chain connects TRBV12-3 or TRBV12-4 to TRBJ2-4, with a weak D call TRBD2 (6 bases). V dropped 5 bases and J dropped 8 bases, with 16 bases sitting between them. The CDR3 consists of 14 residues. CDR3 residues: CASSPWSGGDIQYF. DNA for the CDR3: TGTGCCAGCAGTCCCTGGAGCGGAGGGGACATTCAGTACTTC.

This clonotype was recorded a few times. This chain connects TRBV5-1 to TRBJ1-2; TRBD1 matches 11 bases. Trimming took 4 bases from V and 2 from J; bases not matched to a gene: 4. Germline CDR1 reads SGHRS; CDR2 reads YFSETQ. This CDR3 contains 15 residues. The CDR3 region has the DNA TGCGCCAGCAGCCCCCGGGACAGGGGGAACTATGGCTACACCTTC. As protein: CASSPRDRGNYGYTF.

This clonotype was counted a few times. The chain uses TRBV5-4 and TRBJ2-5, with 16 positions matching TRBD2. Per germline, CDR1 SGHNT and CDR2 YYREEE (reference sequence). This CDR3 has 17 amino acids. Unmatched junction bases numbered 6, after V lost 4 bases and J lost 3 bases. The CDR3 DNA reads TGTGCCAGCAGCCCGGGACTAGCGGGGGGGACTAAAGAGACCCAGTACTTC. It translates to CASSPGLAGGTKETQYF.

The CDR3 is CASSLRIDTEAFF. CDR3 sequence (DNA): TGTGCCAGCAGCTTAAGGATCGACACTGAAGCTTTCTTT. The chain has TRBV7-6 and TRBJ1-1; D gene unclear. The CDR3 contains 13 residues. Per germline, CDR1 SGHVS and CDR2 FNYEAQ. The V and J ends lost 2 bases and 3 bases respectively, with 7 bases between them.

This sequence joins TRBV7-2 and TRBJ1-1; 7 nucleotides align to TRBD1. Germline V CDR1 and CDR2: SGHTA, FQGNSA. This CDR3 is built from 14 residues. J gave up 10 bases and V 4 bases, and 12 bases lay outside the gene matches. DNA of the CDR3: TGTGCCAGCAGCTCCCCCACAGGGGAAGGGGGAGCTTTCTTT. Translating it yields CASSSPTGEGGAFF.

This clonotype was picked up many times. The V and J genes are TRBV5-1 and TRBJ1-2; the match to TRBD1 covers 7 bases. The V segment lost 4 bases and the J segment 3 bases; nucleotides outside the gene matches: 6. CDR1 is SGHRS and CDR2 is YFSETQ in the germline V gene. The CDR3 contains 14 residues. In DNA, the CDR3 is TGCGCCAGCAGCCGGGACAGCGGATACTATGGCTACACCTTC. Its translation is CASSRDSGYYGYTF.

Here the CDR3 DNA reads TGTGCCAGCAGCCAAGTAGCGGGTTCCCGCACAGATACGCAGTATTTT. It translates to CASSQVAGSRTDTQYF. The chain uses TRBV3-1 and TRBJ2-3; 7 bases line up with TRBD2. Germline loops: CDR1 LGHDT, CDR2 YNNKEL (reference sequence). V trimming: 1 base; J trimming: 1 base; junction bases outside the gene matches: 5. The CDR3 sequence is 16 residues long.

This clonotype was observed many times. The chain uses TRBV9 and TRBJ2-1, with 12 positions matching TRBD1. The germline gives CDR1 SGDLS, CDR2 YYNGEE. The CDR3 sequence is 14 residues long. The V and J ends lost 6 bases and 7 bases, in that order; junction bases with no gene match: 5. CDR3 in amino acids: CASMGTGGGNEQFF. For the CDR3, the DNA is TGTGCCAGCATGGGGACAGGGGGCGGGAATGAGCAGTTCTTC.

A few counts support this clonotype. This chain links TRBV18 with TRBJ2-5; D may be TRBD1 (5 bases). CDR1 is KGHSH and CDR2 is LQKENI in the germline V gene. This CDR3 region has 14 residues. V lost 5 bases and J 5 bases, leaving 15 bases between the germline ends. This CDR3 is CASSSGQGWETQYF. For the CDR3, the DNA is TGTGCCAGCTCATCGGGCCAGGGTTGGGAGACCCAGTACTTC. Supplemented by reference TRBV18 and TRBJ2-5, the full variable domain reads NAGVMQNPRHLVRRRGQEARLRCSPMKGHSHVYWYRQLPEEGLKFMVYLQKENIIDESGMPKERFSAEFPKEGPSILRIQQVVRGDSAAYFCASSSGQGWETQYFGPGTRLLVL.

In this sample, this clonotype turned up a few times. V gene TRBV7-9 combines with J gene TRBJ1-1; 7 nucleotides line up with TRBD1. CDR1 and CDR2 (germline): SEHNR, FQNEAQ (reference sequence). CDR3 length: 20 residues. V dropped 7 bases and J dropped 1; count of bases not matched to a gene: 24. CDR3 nucleotide sequence: TGTGCCAGCAACCTACCCCGGGTCCCCAGGGGGTTTGGACAGAACACTGAAGCTTTCTTT. It encodes CASNLPRVPRGFGQNTEAFF.

The chain combines TRBV7-9 with TRBJ1-2; possibly TRBD1 for D (5 bases). V shed 1 base and J shed 6 bases, with 24 bases lying between them. This CDR3 has 18 residues. The germline CDR1 and CDR2 sequences are SEHNR and FQNEAQ (reference sequence). The CDR3 DNA reads as TGTGCCAGCAGCTTAGGAGTGATTCGGGGGTCTATGTATAATGGCTACACCTTC. This sequence encodes CASSLGVIRGSMYNGYTF.

This clonotype was counted many times. The chain links TRBV2 to TRBJ2-4; D may be TRBD1 (6 bases). The CDR3 consists of 16 residues. The V end was cut by 6 bases, the J end by 2 bases, with 17 bases between. From germline, CDR1 is SNHLY and CDR2 FYNNEI. The DNA for the CDR3 is TGTGCCAGCAGAACCAGGGGCGAACCTACCAAAAACATTCAGTACTTC. Translating it yields CASRTRGEPTKNIQYF.

This clonotype was detected a few times. The rearrangement joins TRBV6-5 to TRBJ1-2; 11 nucleotides align to TRBD1. The CDR3 is made up of 14 amino acids. From germline, CDR1 is MNHEY and CDR2 SVGAGI. The V gene end was trimmed by 4 bases and the J gene end by 7 bases; junction bases not matched to a gene: 5. The CDR3 nucleotides are TGTGCCAGCAGTTCGACCGGACAGGGGGCTGGCTACACCTTC. It yields the protein CASSSTGQGAGYTF.

This clonotype was detected ten times or more. The chain carries TRBV29-1 and TRBJ2-5; no reliable D call. V lost 6 bases to trimming and J lost 2 bases, with 10 bases between them. CDR1 is SQVTM and CDR2 is ANQGSEA in the germline V gene. The CDR3 loop spans 12 amino acids. CDR3 protein: CSVAKGQETQYF. The CDR3 region has the DNA TGCAGCGTGGCTAAGGGACAAGAGACCCAGTACTTC.

This clonotype has just one count. The genes are TRBV2 and TRBJ1-5; D not certain. The V end was cut by 2 bases, the J end by 7 bases, with 9 bases between. This CDR3 is built from 13 residues. Germline V gene sequence: CDR1 SNHLY, CDR2 FYNNEI. CDR3 sequence: CASSEMRRQPQHF. In nucleotides, the CDR3 is TGTGCCAGCAGTGAAATGCGGAGGCAGCCCCAGCATTTT.

V is TRBV7-3 and J is TRBJ2-1; D tentatively reads TRBD1 or TRBD2 (6 bases each). V was pared by 5 bases and J by 6 bases, with 17 bases between. CDR3 length: 15 amino acids. CDR1 SGHTA and CDR2 FQGTGA come from the germline V gene. CDR3 residues: CASSRGAGVLNEQFF. CDR3 coding DNA: TGTGCCAGCAGCCGCGGGGCAGGGGTGCTCAATGAGCAGTTCTTC.

In this sample, this clonotype turned up many times. The chain links TRBV2 to TRBJ2-7; 9 positions agree with TRBD2. This CDR3 has 14 residues. With 6 bases clipped from V and 4 bases from J, the junction kept 7 bases outside the gene matches. CDR1 SNHLY and CDR2 FYNNEI come from the germline V gene. The DNA for the CDR3 is TGTGCCAGCAGGCAGACTAGCGGAGCTTACGAGCAGTACTTC. This encodes CASRQTSGAYEQYF.

This clonotype has more than one count but fewer than ten. The chain is built from TRBV19 and TRBJ2-3, with 9 bases that match TRBD1. Germline CDR1 and CDR2: LNHDA and SQIVND (reference sequence). The CDR3 loop spans 16 amino acids. V was pared by 4 bases and J by 1 base, with 6 bases of the junction left unmatched. This CDR3 reads CASSTYRGQRTDTQYF. The CDR3 coding sequence is TGTGCCAGTAGTACCTACAGGGGGCAACGCACAGATACGCAGTATTTT.

This clonotype was seen a handful of times. The chain recombines TRBV12-3 or TRBV12-4 with TRBJ2-1, with TRBD2 matching 8 bases. V trimming: 5 bases; J trimming: 4 bases; junction bases outside the gene matches: 10. The CDR3 loop spans 16 amino acids. The CDR3 reads CASSRSGGLGYNEQFF. The DNA for the CDR3 is TGTGCCAGCAGTCGAAGCGGGGGCCTGGGTTACAATGAGCAGTTCTTC.

This clonotype has more than one count but fewer than ten. The chain recombines TRBV19 with TRBJ1-1, with TRBD1 identical over 7 bases. Germline V gene lookup returns CDR1 LNHDA and CDR2 SQIVND (reference sequence). The CDR3 has 14 residues. Unmatched junction bases numbered 1, after V lost 3 bases and J lost 0 bases. The CDR3 reads CASSMTGMNTEAFF. For the CDR3, the DNA is TGTGCCAGTAGTATGACAGGGATGAACACTGAAGCTTTCTTT.

This clonotype was seen ten or more times. The CDR3 sequence: CASSLEVAGDSYNEQFF. The CDR3 DNA reads TGTGCCAGCAGCTTAGAGGTAGCGGGAGACTCCTACAATGAGCAGTTCTTC. The chain joins TRBV7-8 to TRBJ2-1, with TRBD2 identical over 9 bases. CDR1 and CDR2 (germline): SGHVS, FQNEAQ. The junction had 4 bases not matched to a gene; V was cut back by 1 base and J by 0 bases. The CDR3 extends over 17 amino acids.

This clonotype was detected ten times or more. The genes are TRBV7-9 and TRBJ2-2, with D unclear. This CDR3 is 12 amino acids long. From germline, CDR1 is SEHNR and CDR2 FQNEAQ (reference sequence). Trimming removed 5 bases from V and 3 bases from J, with 4 bases in between. CDR3 nucleotide sequence: TGTGCCAGCAGCCTTTACACCGGGGAGCTGTTTTTT. Residues: CASSLYTGELFF.

Ten or more counts support this clonotype. The J gene is TRBJ2-1, the V gene TRBV5-1; 10 nucleotides agree with TRBD1. The CDR3 spans 16 residues. V shed 4 bases and J 3 bases; nucleotides not matched to a gene: 7. Germline lookup yields CDR1 SGHRS and CDR2 YFSETQ. The CDR3 loop reads CASSTMGTGDYNEQFF. Here the CDR3 DNA reads TGCGCCAGCAGCACCATGGGGACAGGGGACTACAATGAGCAGTTCTTC.